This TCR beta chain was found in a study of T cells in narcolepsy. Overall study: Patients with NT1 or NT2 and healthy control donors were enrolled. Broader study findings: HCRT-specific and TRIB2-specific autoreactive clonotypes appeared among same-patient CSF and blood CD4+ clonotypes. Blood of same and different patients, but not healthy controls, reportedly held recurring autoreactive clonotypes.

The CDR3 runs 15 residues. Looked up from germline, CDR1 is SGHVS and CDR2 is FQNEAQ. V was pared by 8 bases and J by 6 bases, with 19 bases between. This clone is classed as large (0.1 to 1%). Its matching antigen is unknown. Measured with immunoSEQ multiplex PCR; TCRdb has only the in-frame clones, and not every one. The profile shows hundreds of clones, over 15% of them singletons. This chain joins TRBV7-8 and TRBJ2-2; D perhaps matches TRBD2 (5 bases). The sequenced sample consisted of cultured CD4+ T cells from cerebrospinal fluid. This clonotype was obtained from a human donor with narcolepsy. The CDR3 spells CASGGTGDRAGELFF. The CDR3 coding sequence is TGTGCCAGCGGAGGTACCGGAGATCGGGCCGGGGAGCTGTTTTTT.